These 27 T cell receptor beta chains were sequenced from one sample in a study of PD-L1 blockade in urothelial cancer. Repertoires were generated with immunoSEQ multiplex PCR, while TCRdb's copy carries only in-frame clones and drops some. The sample shows tens of thousands of clones, about 90% of them seen only once. Specimen: PBMCs, collected around atezolizumab (anti-PD-L1) treatment. The origin of the receptors is a man between 60 and 75 years old with urothelial cancer.

The CDR3 spells CASSQDLRPGGHTEAFF. CDR3 coding DNA: TGTGCCAGCAGCCAAGATCTGAGGCCAGGGGGTCATACTGAAGCTTTCTTT. V gene TRBV4-2 combines with J gene TRBJ1-1; 7 nucleotides line up with TRBD1. The germline CDR1 and CDR2 sequences are LGHNA and YNFKEQ. The CDR3 is 17 residues long. V shed 0 bases and J 5 bases; nucleotides not matched to a gene: 12.

The V call is TRBV14, the J call TRBJ1-2; TRBD1 matches 11 bases. Germline V gives CDR1 SGHDN, CDR2 FVKESK. The J segment lost 3 bases and the V segment lost 3 bases, leaving 3 bases of the junction unmatched. The CDR3 is made up of 15 amino acids. The CDR3 protein is CASSHRTGGYYGYTF. The DNA of the CDR3 is TGTGCCAGCAGCCATCGGACAGGGGGCTACTATGGCTACACCTTC.

The rearrangement uses TRBV11-2 and TRBJ2-7, with D possibly matching TRBD2 (6 bases). The V gene lost 2 bases and the J gene lost 1 base, with 12 bases spanning the gap. The CDR3 totals 15 residues. CDR1 and CDR2 from the germline V gene are SGHAT and FQNNGV. The CDR3: CASSLFGTDSYEQYF. In DNA form, the CDR3 reads TGTGCCAGCAGCTTATTCGGGACTGATTCCTACGAGCAGTACTTC.

The chain combines TRBV20-1 with TRBJ2-1; the D is unclear. The CDR3 is 10 residues long. Germline-derived CDR1 and CDR2 are DFQATT and SNEGSKA (reference sequence). The V end lost 6 bases, the J end lost 5 bases, and 5 bases lay between the germline ends. CDR3 loop: CSAYDNEQFF. CDR3 nucleotides: TGCAGTGCATATGACAATGAGCAGTTCTTC.

CDR3 bases: TGCGCCAGCAGCTCGGCCCAGGGCGGCTACAATGAGCAGTTCTTC. This sequence encodes CASSSAQGGYNEQFF. The V call is TRBV5-1, the J call TRBJ2-1; the D gene is possibly TRBD1 (5 bases). The CDR3 has 15 amino acids. Looked up from germline, CDR1 is SGHRS and CDR2 is YFSETQ. The V and J ends lost 3 bases and 3 bases respectively, with 13 bases between them.

The V call is TRBV6-1, the J call TRBJ2-7; 9 nucleotides align to TRBD1. CDR3 length: 15 residues. The germline gives CDR1 MNHNS, CDR2 SASEGT. V dropped 6 bases and J dropped 1; count of bases not matched to a gene: 7. The CDR3 here is CASSDGGTGSYEQYF. The CDR3 nucleotides read TGTGCCAGCAGCGATGGGGGGACAGGGTCCTACGAGCAGTACTTC.

This chain connects TRBV6-1 to TRBJ1-1, with D hard to call. This CDR3 has 14 residues. V lost 5 bases to trimming and J lost 4 bases, with 14 bases between them. The germline gives CDR1 MNHNS, CDR2 SASEGT. The CDR3 sequence: CASSSGVRGTEAFF. The CDR3 DNA reads TGTGCCAGCAGTAGTGGGGTACGGGGCACTGAAGCTTTCTTT.

The CDR3 DNA reads TGTGCCAGCAGCTGGAGACAGGGAGCTAACTATGGCTACACCTTC. This sequence encodes CASSWRQGANYGYTF. The chain is built from TRBV5-4 and TRBJ1-2; 7 nucleotides align to TRBD1. The germline V gene encodes CDR1 SGHNT and CDR2 YYREEE (reference sequence). This CDR3 is built from 15 residues. After removal of 3 bases from V and 0 bases from J, the junction contained 5 bases not matched to a gene. The full variable domain, its missing parts supplied by reference TRBV5-4 and TRBJ1-2, is ETGVTQSPTHLIKTRGQQVTLRCSSQSGHNTVSWYQQALGQGPQFIFQYYREEENGRGNFPPRFSGLQFPNYSSELNVNALELDDSALYLCASSWRQGANYGYTFGSGTRLTVV.

J is TRBJ1-2 and V is TRBV29-1, with a tentative D call TRBD1 (6 bases). In germline, CDR1 is SQVTM, CDR2 ANQGSEA. V gave up 2 bases and J gave up 4 bases, with 11 bases separating them. CDR3 size: 13 residues. CDR3 sequence reads: CSVESGDRYGYTF. In DNA form, the CDR3 reads TGCAGCGTTGAATCAGGGGACCGCTATGGCTACACCTTC.

The chain couples TRBV4-1 to TRBJ2-5; 7 bases line up with TRBD1. The CDR3 loop spans 15 amino acids. Germline CDR1 is MGHRA and CDR2 is YSYEKL. V lost 3 bases and J lost 5; bases outside the gene matches: 9. Here the CDR3 reads CASSHLRQGGETQYF. For the CDR3, the DNA is TGCGCCAGCAGCCACCTGCGACAGGGCGGGGAGACCCAGTACTTC.

The chain couples TRBV11-3 to TRBJ2-7; tentative D call: TRBD1 (5 bases). Trimming removed 5 bases from V and 5 bases from J, with 13 bases in between. This CDR3 has 13 residues. Germline CDR1 reads SGHNT; CDR2 reads YENEEA. The CDR3 loop is CASSPGLGDEQYF. DNA for the CDR3: TGTGCCAGCAGCCCCGGTCTAGGGGACGAGCAGTACTTC.

The rearrangement joins TRBV11-2 to TRBJ2-3; TRBD1 is a possible D gene (6 bases). The length of the CDR3 is 16 residues. The V and J ends lost 5 bases and 5 bases respectively, with 20 bases between them. From germline, CDR1 is SGHAT and CDR2 FQNNGV. In nucleotides, the CDR3 is TGTGCCAGCAGCCCGCTCGGCGGTCCAGGGGTAGATACGCAGTATTTT. It encodes CASSPLGGPGVDTQYF.

In nucleotides, the CDR3 is TGCGCCAGCAGCTTGACAGGGATATATGAAAAACTGTTTTTT. It specifies CASSLTGIYEKLFF. J is TRBJ1-4 and V is TRBV5-1, with D perhaps matching TRBD1 (6 bases). The CDR3 spans 14 residues. In germline, CDR1 is SGHRS, CDR2 YFSETQ. The V gene lost 1 base and the J gene lost 6 bases, with 10 bases spanning the gap.

The J gene is TRBJ2-7, the V gene TRBV11-3; 11 nucleotides align to TRBD2. The CDR3 has 14 residues. Trimming at V came to 9 bases and at J to 2 bases, leaving 6 bases not matched to a gene. Germline CDR1 reads SGHNT; CDR2 reads YENEEA. The DNA for the CDR3 is TGTGCCAGACAGACTAGCGGGAAGACCTACGAGCAGTACTTC. It yields the protein CARQTSGKTYEQYF.

The rearrangement uses TRBV10-3 and TRBJ2-1; 11 bases match TRBD2. Germline V gives CDR1 ENHRY, CDR2 SYGVKD. CDR3 length: 18 residues. After removal of 4 bases from V and 4 bases from J, the junction contained 12 bases not matched to a gene. CDR3 protein: CAISGGTSGGLGYNEQFF. The DNA of the CDR3 is TGTGCCATCAGTGGGGGAACTAGCGGGGGCCTAGGTTACAATGAGCAGTTCTTC.

The chain carries TRBV7-6 and TRBJ2-3; TRBD2 matches at 13 bases. In germline, CDR1 is SGHVS, CDR2 FNYEAQ. With V trimmed by 5 bases and J by 8 bases, 13 bases remained unmatched. The CDR3 sequence is 17 residues long. The DNA of the CDR3 is TGTGCCAGCAGCCAGCGGACTAGCGGGAGAGGGATTGGTACGCAGTATTTT. Its translation is CASSQRTSGRGIGTQYF.

The chain uses TRBV6-1 and TRBJ2-1; D perhaps matches TRBD1 (5 bases). From germline, CDR1 is MNHNS and CDR2 SASEGT. Trimming removed 3 bases at V and 2 bases at J, with 11 bases between. The CDR3 runs to 15 residues. CDR3 loop: CASSEGWGPYNEQFF. CDR3 nucleotides: TGTGCCAGCAGTGAGGGGTGGGGCCCCTACAATGAGCAGTTCTTC.

The chain links TRBV6-5 to TRBJ1-5; D is undetermined. The germline V and J ends were trimmed by 2 bases and 3 bases, with 11 bases remaining between them. CDR3 length equals 15 residues. Germline V gene lookup returns CDR1 MNHEY and CDR2 SVGAGI. CDR3 sequence reads: CASSYTNGNNQPQHF. The CDR3 nucleotides are TGTGCCAGCAGTTACACCAACGGGAACAATCAGCCCCAGCATTTT.

The chain recombines TRBV18 with TRBJ1-5, with no clear D. CDR3 length equals 14 residues. Germline CDR1 KGHSH, CDR2 LQKENI. V was trimmed by 3 bases and J by 5 bases, leaving 11 bases between them. Here the CDR3 reads CASSPRGRDQPQHF. The CDR3 nucleotides are TGTGCCAGCTCACCGCGAGGGAGGGATCAGCCCCAGCATTTT. Full variable domain (missing parts from reference TRBV18 and TRBJ1-5): NAGVMQNPRHLVRRRGQEARLRCSPMKGHSHVYWYRQLPEEGLKFMVYLQKENIIDESGMPKERFSAEFPKEGPSILRIQQVVRGDSAAYFCASSPRGRDQPQHFGDGTRLSIL.

The chain employs TRBV5-6 and TRBJ2-4, with TRBD2 as a possible D gene (5 bases). Germline assignment: CDR1 SGHDT and CDR2 YYEEEE. V gave up 0 bases and J gave up 0 bases, with 7 bases separating them. This CDR3 is 15 amino acids long. For the CDR3, the DNA is TGTGCCAGCAGCTTGGGAGGGCTAGCCAAAAACATTCAGTACTTC. Protein sequence: CASSLGGLAKNIQYF. The variable domain in full, completed from reference TRBV5-6 and TRBJ2-4, reads DAGVTQSPTHLIKTRGQQVTLRCSPKSGHDTVSWYQQALGQGPQFIFQYYEEEERQRGNFPDRFSGHQFPNYSSELNVNALLLGDSALYLCASSLGGLAKNIQYFGAGTRLSVL.

The chain is built from TRBV4-1 and TRBJ2-7; weak D call: TRBD2 (5 bases). Trimming removed 1 base from V and 7 bases from J, with 20 bases in between. This CDR3 is built from 16 residues. Germline V gene lookup returns CDR1 MGHRA and CDR2 YSYEKL. The CDR3 DNA sequence: TGCGCCAGCAGCCAAGGAGAAACTAGTCCTTCTTTTGAGCAGTACTTC. Translating it yields CASSQGETSPSFEQYF.

The gene calls are TRBV7-2 and TRBJ2-1, with 11 bases aligning to TRBD1. This CDR3 comprises 15 residues. From germline, CDR1 is SGHTA and CDR2 FQGNSA. Germline trimming cut 6 bases from V and 7 bases from J; bases unmatched to any gene: 8. The DNA of the CDR3 is TGTGCCAGCAGTCGAGGACAGGGGGCAATGAATGAGCAGTTCTTC. Protein: CASSRGQGAMNEQFF.

A remark on this clone: The junction differs from germline at one of its ends, possibly a read error. The chain couples TRBV13 to TRBJ2-1; 9 positions match TRBD2. Germline assignment: CDR1 PRHDT and CDR2 FYEKMQ (reference sequence). The CDR3 totals 15 residues. CDR3 amino acids: CASRLAGVGYNEQFF. The CDR3 DNA follows: TGTGCCAGCAGATTAGCGGGAGTAGGCTACAATGAGCAGTTCTTC.

V gene TRBV19 combines with J gene TRBJ2-7; D uncertain. The CDR3 has 13 residues. The germline CDR1 and CDR2 sequences are LNHDA and SQIVND (reference sequence). V was pared by 5 bases and J by 6 bases, with 14 bases between. The CDR3 sequence: CASSVGGRGEQYF. As DNA, the CDR3 is TGTGCCAGTAGTGTTGGTGGAAGAGGCGAGCAGTACTTC.

This chain links TRBV27 with TRBJ1-6, with D maybe TRBD1 (6 bases). Trimming removed 6 bases from V and 0 bases from J, with 9 bases in between. Germline V lookup: CDR1 MNHEY, CDR2 SMNVEV (reference sequence). This CDR3 is built from 15 residues. In nucleotides, the CDR3 is TGTGCCAGCAGGGACAGCTACTCCTATAATTCACCCCTCCACTTT. Protein: CASRDSYSYNSPLHF.

This clone has more than one count but fewer than ten. The V gene is TRBV30, the J gene TRBJ2-7, with 8 bases aligning to TRBD1. After removal of 0 bases from V and 2 bases from J, the junction contained 3 bases not matched to a gene. The CDR3 contains 14 residues. Germline V CDR1 and CDR2: GTSNPN, SVGIG (reference sequence). The CDR3 is CAWSVGRGPYEQYF. CDR3 coding DNA: TGTGCCTGGAGTGTTGGCAGGGGGCCCTACGAGCAGTACTTC.

V usage is TRBV6-6 and J usage is TRBJ2-6, with D unclear. Germline lookup yields CDR1 MNHNY and CDR2 SVGAGI (reference sequence). Deletions cut 2 bases from V and 0 bases from J, with 5 bases between. The CDR3 runs to 15 residues. The CDR3 DNA follows: TGTGCCAGCAGTTACGAGATCTCTGGGGCCAACGTCCTGACTTTC. Translation gives CASSYEISGANVLTF.